The 8 T cell receptor beta chains given below trace back to one sample, sequenced in a study of IL-17A CD8 T cells in psoriatic arthritis synovium. CD3+ T cells, isolated magnetically, got more than 1.3 hours of stimulation with PMA and ionomycin and were then labeled using IL-17A and IFNgamma cytokine secretion assays. Synovial fluid effusions were drawn from actively inflamed joints of patients with psoriatic arthritis. The receptor library was made with the immunoSEQ multiplex PCR assay. As stored in TCRdb, this immuneACCESS dataset retains in-frame rearrangements with V and J assigned. A fraction of the clones does not appear; measured against another copy, unresolved V genes explain less than half of the discrepancy, and the remainder lacks a known reason. The sample table records over a thousand clones; over 65% of these occur just once. The ten top clones hold approximately 14% of the sample.

Sample: IL-17A+ (IFN-gamma+/-) memory CD8+ T cells from synovial fluid. The cell subset or site label for this specimen denotes: IL-17A+IFNgamma+/- memory CD8+ (Tc17) cells. The receptors come from a human donor with psoriatic arthritis.

The rearrangement joins TRBV5-6 to TRBJ1-4, with D hard to call. V lost 0 bases and J 3 bases, leaving 12 bases between the germline ends. The CDR3 runs to 16 residues. Germline CDR1 and CDR2: SGHDT and YYEEEE. The CDR3 here is CASSLGVLQANEKLFF. DNA for the CDR3: TGTGCCAGCAGCTTGGGTGTGCTCCAGGCTAATGAAAAACTGTTTTTT.

The rearrangement joins TRBV19 to TRBJ2-7; D is perhaps TRBD1 (7 bases). Per the germline V gene, CDR1 is LNHDA and CDR2 is SQIVND (reference sequence). Trimming pared 3 bases from V and 3 bases from J, leaving 18 bases between. There are 16 residues in the CDR3. The CDR3 coding sequence is TGTGCCAGTAGTATTTCAGGAGGGACAGCCCTCTACGAGCAGTACTTC. Protein sequence: CASSISGGTALYEQYF.

The chain uses TRBV19 and TRBJ1-2, with D possibly being TRBD1 (5 bases). In germline, CDR1 is LNHDA, CDR2 SQIVND (reference sequence). The CDR3 runs 12 residues. V lost 6 bases and J 6 bases, leaving 11 bases between the germline ends. The CDR3 bases are TGTGCCAGTAGATCAGGGTCGAATGGCTACACCTTC. This codes for CASRSGSNGYTF. Full variable domain (remainder filled in from reference TRBV19 and TRBJ1-2): DGGITQSPKYLFRKEGQNVTLSCEQNLNHDAMYWYRQDPGQGLRLIYYSQIVNDFQKGDIAEGYSVSREKKESFPLTVTSAQKNPTAFYLCASRSGSNGYTFGSGTRLTVV.

This chain uses TRBV9 with TRBJ1-2; a weak D match, TRBD1 (5 bases). From germline, CDR1 is SGDLS and CDR2 YYNGEE. The CDR3 is 16 amino acids. V gave up 4 bases and J gave up 0 bases, with 16 bases separating them. DNA for the CDR3: TGTGCCAGCAGCCCGCCCGGGACGGAGTCTAACTATGGCTACACCTTC. It specifies CASSPPGTESNYGYTF.

The chain combines TRBV2 with TRBJ1-4, with D possibly being TRBD1 (5 bases). The CDR3 is 14 residues long. Germline values: CDR1 SNHLY, CDR2 FYNNEI. V was cut by 5 bases and J by 0 bases, with 7 bases left in between. The CDR3, as DNA: TGTGCCAGCAGTTTGGGACCAACTAATGAAAAACTGTTTTTT. The encoded protein is CASSLGPTNEKLFF.

CDR3 nucleotides: TGTGCCAGCCATCCGGACCCAGAAATGAACACTGAAGCTTTCTTT. It codes for CASHPDPEMNTEAFF. The chain links TRBV6-1 to TRBJ1-1; no clear D. The CDR3 is made up of 15 amino acids. V lost 8 bases, J lost 0 bases, and 16 bases lay in between. Germline-derived CDR1 and CDR2 are MNHNS and SASEGT.

The genes are TRBV7-2 and TRBJ2-3, with 9 nucleotides matching TRBD2. CDR1 SGHTA and CDR2 FQGNSA come from the germline V gene. With V trimmed by 5 bases and J by 2 bases, 5 bases remained unmatched. This CDR3 has 15 residues. CDR3 nucleotide sequence: TGTGCCAGCAGCCTGCGGGGGGGTTACACAGATACGCAGTATTTT. This encodes CASSLRGGYTDTQYF.

In this sample, this clone is hyperexpanded. The rearrangement uses TRBV7-9 and TRBJ2-5; maybe TRBD1 (5 bases). CDR1 is SEHNR, CDR2 FQNEAQ, per germline (reference sequence). The V and J ends lost 1 base and 2 bases respectively, with 11 bases between them. The CDR3 spans 15 residues. CDR3 nucleotides: TGTGCCAGCAGCTTAGTCGGCAGGGCTCAAGAGACCCAGTACTTC. Its translation is CASSLVGRAQETQYF.